What follows are 25 T cell receptor beta chains derived from one specimen sequenced in a study of shared T cell receptors in the human thymus. Clones were sequenced by immunoSEQ multiplex PCR, and TCRdb holds only the in-frame ones, with some missing. The data show about 610,000 clones, with roughly 90% seen just once and over 0.008% held by the top ten. The same specimen was also included in a second study, on human thymus T cells.

Sequencing was performed on thymocytes. All receptors come from a boy under two years old with a congenital heart defect.

This sequence joins TRBV2 and TRBJ2-2, with TRBD2 matching 15 bases. This CDR3 contains 19 residues. Germline lookup yields CDR1 SNHLY and CDR2 FYNNEI. V shed 1 base, J shed 5 bases, and the junction held 8 bases outside the gene matches. The CDR3 is CASSEDLLGTSGRTGELFF. The CDR3 coding sequence is TGTGCCAGCAGTGAAGATTTATTGGGGACTAGCGGGAGGACCGGGGAGCTGTTTTTT.

The chain is built from TRBV6-5 and TRBJ1-2; D is possibly TRBD1 (6 bases). Between the trimmed V and J ends, which lost 0 bases and 4 bases, there was a span of 15 bases. The CDR3 sequence is 16 residues long. The germline CDR1 and CDR2 sequences are MNHEY and SVGAGI. The DNA for the CDR3 is TGTGCCAGCAGTTACTCGAAAGGGGGATTCGGCTATGGCTACACCTTC. It codes for CASSYSKGGFGYGYTF.

V and J are TRBV20-1 and TRBJ1-6; D not resolved. V was pared by 4 bases and J by 6 bases, with 4 bases between. CDR1 and CDR2 (germline): DFQATT, SNEGSKA (reference sequence). The CDR3 totals 11 residues. The CDR3 sequence: CSATSNSPLHF. CDR3 DNA sequence: TGCAGTGCTACATCTAATTCACCCCTCCACTTT.

The chain links TRBV28 to TRBJ1-4; 8 bases agree with TRBD1. The trim removed 2 bases at V and 5 bases at J, leaving 13 bases unmatched. The CDR3 is 18 residues long. CDR1 and CDR2 from the germline V gene are MDHEN and SYDVKM. CDR3 bases: TGTGCCAGCAGTTTAGGGCGAGCCCCGACAGGGGAGAATGAAAAACTGTTTTTT. Amino acids: CASSLGRAPTGENEKLFF. Using reference TRBV28 and TRBJ1-4 for the parts outside the CDR3, the full variable domain is DVKVTQSSRYLVKRTGEKVFLECVQDMDHENMFWYRQDPGLGLRLIYFSYDVKMKEKGDIPEGYSVSREKKERFSLILESASTNQTSMYLCASSLGRAPTGENEKLFFGSGTQLSVL.

This clone was observed once. The chain joins TRBV7-9 to TRBJ2-3, with 7 bases identical to TRBD1. Germline V gene lookup returns CDR1 SEHNR and CDR2 FQNEAQ (reference sequence). With V trimmed by 7 bases and J by 4 bases, 11 bases remained unmatched. The CDR3 consists of 15 residues. CDR3 sequence (DNA): TGTGCCAGCACCCTAAAGAGACAGGGCCCAGATACGCAGTATTTT. The encoded protein is CASTLKRQGPDTQYF.

The CDR3 DNA reads TGTGCCTGGAGTGTATGGATACAGGGGATAGCTGAAGCTTTCTTT. Its translation is CAWSVWIQGIAEAFF. This chain connects TRBV30 to TRBJ1-1, with 7 bases matching TRBD1. V shed 0 bases, J shed 6 bases, and the junction held 10 bases outside the gene matches. Looked up from germline, CDR1 is GTSNPN and CDR2 is SVGIG (reference sequence). CDR3 size: 15 residues.

The chain recombines TRBV28 with TRBJ1-5, with D uncertain. Germline V CDR1 and CDR2: MDHEN, SYDVKM. V was trimmed by 0 bases and J by 5 bases, leaving 20 bases between them. The CDR3 consists of 18 residues. CDR3 sequence: CASSLWGRGASKHQPQHF. The CDR3 nucleotides are TGTGCCAGCAGTTTATGGGGGAGAGGTGCTTCCAAACATCAGCCCCAGCATTTT.

This chain links TRBV13 with TRBJ1-2; D gene unclear. The CDR3 has 14 amino acids. V dropped 5 bases and J dropped 4 bases, with 14 bases sitting between them. Germline V gives CDR1 PRHDT, CDR2 FYEKMQ (reference sequence). The CDR3 protein is CASSHAGGGYGYTF. The CDR3 DNA reads as TGTGCCAGCAGCCATGCAGGAGGCGGCTATGGCTACACCTTC.

This chain joins TRBV18 and TRBJ2-7, with D perhaps TRBD2 (6 bases). V was pared by 3 bases and J by 6 bases, with 18 bases between. The CDR3 runs to 15 residues. Germline-derived CDR1 and CDR2 are KGHSH and LQKENI. CDR3 in amino acids: CASSPAERAPLEQYF. Written as DNA, the CDR3 is TGTGCCAGCTCACCGGCGGAGCGGGCCCCGCTCGAGCAGTACTTC.

The chain recombines TRBV15 with TRBJ2-3; D is unresolved. The CDR3 consists of 15 residues. V was pared by 0 bases and J by 3 bases, with 10 bases between. The germline gives CDR1 LNHNV, CDR2 YYDKDF (reference sequence). The CDR3: CATSRDNDWTDTQYF. As DNA, the CDR3 is TGTGCCACCAGCAGAGATAATGACTGGACAGATACGCAGTATTTT.

This chain links TRBV4-2 with TRBJ1-1, with D hard to call. This CDR3 region has 14 residues. Per the germline V gene, CDR1 is LGHNA and CDR2 is YNFKEQ. The V gene lost 3 bases and the J gene lost 8 bases, with 16 bases spanning the gap. CDR3 region: CASSHATVSGEAFF. The CDR3 nucleotides read TGTGCCAGCAGCCATGCCACAGTGAGCGGCGAAGCTTTCTTT.

The chain has TRBV13 and TRBJ1-6, with D perhaps TRBD1 (5 bases). Trimming pared 7 bases from V and 5 bases from J, leaving 15 bases between. The CDR3 totals 15 residues. Germline V gene lookup returns CDR1 PRHDT and CDR2 FYEKMQ (reference sequence). The CDR3 DNA is TGTGCCAGCATTCGCGGAGGGGTTCATAATTCACCCCTCCACTTT. Its protein is CASIRGGVHNSPLHF. The full variable domain, in which reference TRBV13 and TRBJ1-6 provide the parts outside the CDR3, is AAGVIQSPRHLIKEKRETATLKCYPIPRHDTVYWYQQGPGQDPQFLISFYEKMQSDKGSIPDRFSAQQFSDYHSELNMSSLELGDSALYFCASIRGGVHNSPLHFGNGTRLTVT.

V and J are TRBV25-1 and TRBJ2-5; D possibly corresponds to TRBD2 (5 bases). The tail of the sequence fits TRBJ2-7 better, so the J call may be wrong. The CDR3 is 14 residues long. Germline-derived CDR1 and CDR2 are MGHDK and SYGVNS. The CDR3 DNA sequence: TGTGCCAGCAGCCTAGTCGGTGAGGGATTCGAGCAGTACTTC. Protein: CASSLVGEGFEQYF.

The chain links TRBV7-6 to TRBJ2-1, with D possibly matching TRBD2 (6 bases). The CDR3 runs to 16 residues. V was trimmed by 1 base and J by 3 bases, leaving 13 bases between them. The germline V gene has CDR1 SGHVS and CDR2 FNYEAQ. This chain's CDR3 is CASSLDSGDFYNEQFF. In nucleotides, the CDR3 is TGTGCCAGCAGCTTAGATAGCGGAGATTTCTACAATGAGCAGTTCTTC.

This sequence joins TRBV19 and TRBJ2-5, with a possible D match to TRBD2 (6 bases). V shed 5 bases and J shed 0 bases, with 7 bases lying between them. The germline gives CDR1 LNHDA, CDR2 SQIVND (reference sequence). The CDR3 length is 13 residues. The CDR3 loop reads CASSGGYQETQYF. In DNA, the CDR3 is TGTGCCAGTAGTGGGGGGTACCAAGAGACCCAGTACTTC.

This rearrangement joins TRBV5-1 to TRBJ1-2; 7 nucleotides align to TRBD1. CDR3 length: 13 residues. The germline V gene has CDR1 SGHRS and CDR2 YFSETQ. V dropped 3 bases and J dropped 8; count of bases not matched to a gene: 7. DNA of the CDR3: TGCGCCAGCAGCTCCGACAGGGCCGAGGGCTACACCTTC. As protein: CASSSDRAEGYTF.

Here the CDR3 reads CASSPKLADEQYF. Here the CDR3 DNA reads TGTGCCAGCAGCCCCAAACTAGCGGACGAGCAGTACTTC. The chain is built from TRBV7-9 and TRBJ2-7; 8 bases are a match to TRBD2. The CDR3 length is 13 residues. The V gene's germline CDR1 is SEHNR and CDR2 FQNEAQ (reference sequence). V was pared by 5 bases and J by 5 bases, with 5 bases of the junction left unmatched.

This clone was observed a single time. The rearrangement links TRBV13 to TRBJ2-1; 10 bases match TRBD2. The CDR3 spans 16 residues. Germline V CDR1 and CDR2: PRHDT, FYEKMQ (reference sequence). Unmatched junction bases numbered 11, after V lost 5 bases and J lost 7 bases. The CDR3: CASSLPSSGRSNEQFF. CDR3 bases: TGTGCCAGCAGCCTCCCTTCTAGCGGGAGAAGTAATGAGCAGTTCTTC.

This chain uses TRBV30 with TRBJ2-3; D perhaps matches TRBD2 (7 bases). Germline loops: CDR1 GTSNPN, CDR2 SVGIG (reference sequence). The ends were cut back, 0 bases at V and 5 bases at J, with 27 bases in the middle. There are 19 residues in the CDR3. The CDR3 nucleotides are TGTGCCTGGAGTGTAAAGAGGGGGGGGGTACGGGAGGCGGGAGATACGCAGTATTTT. Its protein product is CAWSVKRGGVREAGDTQYF. The variable domain in full, completed from reference TRBV30 and TRBJ2-3, reads SQTIHQWPATLVQPVGSPLSLECTVEGTSNPNLYWYRQAAGRGLQLLFYSVGIGQISSEVPQNLSASRPQDRQFILSSKKLLLSDSGFYLCAWSVKRGGVREAGDTQYFGPGTRLTVL.

The J gene is TRBJ2-7, the V gene TRBV5-6, with a tentative D call TRBD1 (6 bases). V was shortened by 3 bases and J by 2 bases, with 15 bases between the two germline ends. Germline lookup yields CDR1 SGHDT and CDR2 YYEEEE. The CDR3 loop spans 15 amino acids. CDR3 loop: CASSSRQDPTYEQYF. The CDR3 nucleotides read TGTGCCAGCAGCTCAAGACAGGACCCTACCTACGAGCAGTACTTC.

CDR3 sequence: CASSQDLTDHYGYTF. Here the CDR3 DNA reads TGTGCCAGCAGCCAAGATCTGACAGACCACTATGGCTACACCTTC. This chain joins TRBV14 and TRBJ1-2; possible D gene TRBD1, 5 bases. Trimming left V 0 bases short and J 3 bases short, with 11 bases between. CDR3 size: 15 residues. Germline loops: CDR1 SGHDN, CDR2 FVKESK.

V is TRBV7-9 and J is TRBJ2-1; TRBD1 might be the D (5 bases). With 6 bases removed from V and 8 bases from J, the gap between germline ends came to 14 bases. CDR1 is SEHNR, CDR2 FQNEAQ, per germline (reference sequence). The length of the CDR3 is 13 residues. CDR3 bases: TGTGCCAGCAGAATGGGGCTAGTGGATGAGCAGTTCTTC. It yields the protein CASRMGLVDEQFF.

The CDR3 protein is CASGLVRAGNQPQHF. CDR3 nucleotides: TGTGCTAGTGGTTTGGTAAGGGCAGGGAATCAGCCCCAGCATTTT. This chain uses TRBV12-5 with TRBJ1-5; perhaps TRBD1 as D (5 bases). Germline V lookup: CDR1 LGHNT, CDR2 FRNRAP. V lost 0 bases, J lost 4 bases, and 10 bases lay in between. CDR3 length: 15 residues.

This clone was observed a few times. This CDR3 reads CASVGFGERGYTF. Written as DNA, the CDR3 is TGTGCCAGCGTCGGATTCGGCGAGCGTGGCTACACCTTC. The chain employs TRBV6-5 and TRBJ1-2, with no clear D. The germline V gene has CDR1 MNHEY and CDR2 SVGAGI. V was pared by 8 bases and J by 7 bases, with 17 bases between. This CDR3 contains 13 residues.

The V and J genes are TRBV5-1 and TRBJ2-1; possibly TRBD2 for D (6 bases). This CDR3 contains 16 residues. Trimming left V 1 base short and J 3 bases short, with 14 bases between. Germline V lookup: CDR1 SGHRS, CDR2 YFSETQ. The CDR3 region has the DNA TGCGCCAGCAGCTTGACTCCCCAGCGGGTCTACAATGAGCAGTTCTTC. Translated: CASSLTPQRVYNEQFF.